Shown below are 8 T cell receptor beta chains from a single sample sequenced in a study of cytomegalovirus exposure and HLA in healthy donors. 13 Jbeta primers and 60 Vbeta primers were used for the PCR. Here immunoSEQ multiplex PCR was the method, and the copy in TCRdb shows in-frame clones only, minus some. The sample records about 90,000 clones, 70% to 80% being singletons. Sequencing was carried out using PBMCs. Receptors originate from a woman aged 60-75 years in good health and CMV-seropositive.

The chain joins TRBV19 to TRBJ1-1, with D uncertain. Deletions cut 8 bases from V and 3 bases from J, with 10 bases between. CDR3 length: 12 residues. Germline V lookup: CDR1 LNHDA, CDR2 SQIVND (reference sequence). CDR3 bases: TGTGCCAGTGGAGGTGGTTACACTGAAGCTTTCTTT. Its protein is CASGGGYTEAFF.

The chain recombines TRBV5-3 with TRBJ2-3; TRBD1 agrees at 8 bases. TRBV5-3 is recorded as an ORF, its role being uncertain. The CDR3 spans 17 residues. Germline trimming cut 6 bases from V and 3 bases from J; bases unmatched to any gene: 15. The CDR3: CARTGPYRQGTTDTQYF. Here the CDR3 DNA reads TGTGCCAGAACCGGGCCCTATAGACAGGGGACGACAGATACGCAGTATTTT.

The chain couples TRBV6-6 to TRBJ2-1; D is possibly TRBD2 (6 bases). Germline CDR1 and CDR2: MNHNY and SVGAGI (reference sequence). This CDR3 comprises 15 residues. With 7 bases removed from V and 0 bases from J, the gap between germline ends came to 13 bases. The CDR3 coding sequence is TGTGCCAGCACCATAGCGGCGAGCTCCTACAATGAGCAGTTCTTC. Protein: CASTIAASSYNEQFF.

This clone appeared a few times. This chain joins TRBV4-1 and TRBJ2-6; D may be TRBD1 (6 bases). The CDR3 contains 17 residues. CDR1 and CDR2 (germline): MGHRA, YSYEKL. Trimming took off 3 bases at V and 0 bases at J, with 12 bases between the two ends. DNA for the CDR3: TGCGCCAGCAGCCAGGGGGCCTTTACCTCTGGGGCCAACGTCCTGACTTTC. As protein: CASSQGAFTSGANVLTF.

CDR3 nucleotides: TGTGCCAGCAGCGTAGGAGGGAACGGGGGCTACACCTTC. Its translation is CASSVGGNGGYTF. This rearrangement joins TRBV9 to TRBJ1-2; the D is unclear. The V and J ends lost 0 bases and 8 bases respectively, with 11 bases between them. Germline lookup yields CDR1 SGDLS and CDR2 YYNGEE. CDR3 length: 13 amino acids.

J is TRBJ2-3 and V is TRBV9; 7 bases are shared with TRBD2. Germline V gene sequence: CDR1 SGDLS, CDR2 YYNGEE. This CDR3 contains 15 residues. V gave up 0 bases and J gave up 3 bases; unmatched junction bases: 4. The CDR3 sequence: CASSVAPSGTDTQYF. As DNA, the CDR3 is TGTGCCAGCAGCGTAGCGCCTAGCGGTACAGATACGCAGTATTTT.

In this sample, this clone turned up once. The chain has TRBV15 and TRBJ2-2, with TRBD2 as a possible D gene (5 bases). The CDR3 length is 16 residues. With 0 bases removed from V and 5 bases from J, the gap between germline ends came to 13 bases. CDR1 and CDR2 (germline): LNHNV, YYDKDF (reference sequence). CDR3 coding DNA: TGTGCCACCAGCAGAGATTCTCCTAGCCGTACCGGGGAGCTGTTTTTT. It translates to CATSRDSPSRTGELFF.

The chain employs TRBV4-1 and TRBJ2-7, with TRBD2 identical over 8 bases. The CDR3 has 16 residues. Germline loops: CDR1 MGHRA, CDR2 YSYEKL. Trimming cost V 4 bases and J 2 bases; bases outside gene matches: 10. CDR3 DNA: TGCGCCAGCAGCCCCCAAAACGGGAGGGCCCCCTACGAGCAGTACTTC. This encodes CASSPQNGRAPYEQYF.